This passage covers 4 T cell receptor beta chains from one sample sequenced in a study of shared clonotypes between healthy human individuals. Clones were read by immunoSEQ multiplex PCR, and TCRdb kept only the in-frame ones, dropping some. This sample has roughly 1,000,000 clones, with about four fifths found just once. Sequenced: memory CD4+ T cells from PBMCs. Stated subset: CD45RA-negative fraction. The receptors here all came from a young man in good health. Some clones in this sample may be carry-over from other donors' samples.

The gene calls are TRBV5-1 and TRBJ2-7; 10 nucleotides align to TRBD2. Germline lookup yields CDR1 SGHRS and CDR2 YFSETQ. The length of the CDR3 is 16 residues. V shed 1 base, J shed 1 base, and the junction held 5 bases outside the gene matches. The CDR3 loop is CASSLLSSGSSYEQYF. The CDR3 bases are TGCGCCAGCAGCTTGTTGTCTAGCGGGAGTTCCTACGAGCAGTACTTC.

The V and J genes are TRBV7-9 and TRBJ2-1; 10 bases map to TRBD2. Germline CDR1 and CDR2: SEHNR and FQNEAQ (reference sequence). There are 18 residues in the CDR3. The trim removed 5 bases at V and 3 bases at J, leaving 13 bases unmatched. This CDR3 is CASSDPGASGSGYNEQFF. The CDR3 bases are TGTGCCAGCAGCGACCCTGGGGCTAGCGGGAGTGGCTACAATGAGCAGTTCTTC. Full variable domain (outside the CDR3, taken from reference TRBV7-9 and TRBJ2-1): DTGVSQNPRHKITKRGQNVTFRCDPISEHNRLYWYRQTLGQGPEFLTYFQNEAQLEKSRLLSDRFSAERPKGSFSTLEIQRTEQGDSAMYLCASSDPGASGSGYNEQFFGPGTRLTVL.

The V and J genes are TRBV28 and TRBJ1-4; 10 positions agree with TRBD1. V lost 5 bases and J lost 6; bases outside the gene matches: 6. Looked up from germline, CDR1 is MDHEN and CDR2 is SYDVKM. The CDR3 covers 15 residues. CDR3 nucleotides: TGTGCCAGCAGTGGGACAGGGGCGCGATATGAAAAACTGTTTTTT. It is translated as CASSGTGARYEKLFF.

DNA for the CDR3: TGCGCCAGCAACGATGGTCACAGGGCGGCCACTGAAGCTTTCTTT. Its translation: CASNDGHRAATEAFF. This chain connects TRBV5-1 to TRBJ1-1, with D possibly TRBD1 on 6 matching bases. Germline values: CDR1 SGHRS, CDR2 YFSETQ. Trimming shortened V by 6 bases and J by 4 bases, and 19 bases separated the two germline ends. The CDR3 has 15 amino acids.